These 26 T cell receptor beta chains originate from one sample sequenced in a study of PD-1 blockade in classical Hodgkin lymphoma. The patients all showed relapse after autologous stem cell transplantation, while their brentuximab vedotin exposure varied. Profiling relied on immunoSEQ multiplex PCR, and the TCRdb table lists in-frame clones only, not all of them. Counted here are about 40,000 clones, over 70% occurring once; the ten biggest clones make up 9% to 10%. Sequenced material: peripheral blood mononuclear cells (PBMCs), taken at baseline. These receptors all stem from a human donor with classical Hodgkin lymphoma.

CDR3 sequence reads: CASSEGEPQHF. In DNA form, the CDR3 reads TGTGCCAGCAGTGAAGGGGAGCCCCAGCATTTT. J is TRBJ1-5 and V is TRBV6-1; no firm D call. Trimming pared 1 base from V and 8 bases from J, leaving 3 bases between. This CDR3 is 11 amino acids long. Germline assignment: CDR1 MNHNS and CDR2 SASEGT.

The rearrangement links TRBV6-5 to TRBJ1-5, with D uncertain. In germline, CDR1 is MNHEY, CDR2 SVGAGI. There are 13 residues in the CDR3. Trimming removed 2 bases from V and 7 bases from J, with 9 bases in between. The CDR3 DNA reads TGTGCCAGCAGTTACAATGGGGTCCAGCCCCAGCATTTT. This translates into CASSYNGVQPQHF.

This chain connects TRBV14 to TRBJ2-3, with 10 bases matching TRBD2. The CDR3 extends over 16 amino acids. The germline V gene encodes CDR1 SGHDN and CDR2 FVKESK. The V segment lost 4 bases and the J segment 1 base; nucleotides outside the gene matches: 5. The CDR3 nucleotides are TGTGCCAGCAGCCTGTTAGCGGGAGGCCGCACAGATACGCAGTATTTT. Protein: CASSLLAGGRTDTQYF.

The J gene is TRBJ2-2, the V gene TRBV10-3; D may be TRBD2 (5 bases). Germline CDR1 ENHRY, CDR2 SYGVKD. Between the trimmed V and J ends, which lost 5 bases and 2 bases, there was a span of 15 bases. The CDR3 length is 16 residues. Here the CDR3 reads CAISSDGGSNTGELFF. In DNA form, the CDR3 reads TGTGCCATCAGTTCAGACGGAGGAAGTAACACCGGGGAGCTGTTTTTT.

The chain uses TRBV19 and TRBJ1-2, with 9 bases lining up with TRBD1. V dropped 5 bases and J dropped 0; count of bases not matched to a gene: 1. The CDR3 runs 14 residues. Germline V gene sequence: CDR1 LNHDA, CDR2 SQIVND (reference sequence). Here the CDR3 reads CASSRTGANYGYTF. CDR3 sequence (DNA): TGTGCCAGTAGTCGGACAGGGGCTAACTATGGCTACACCTTC.

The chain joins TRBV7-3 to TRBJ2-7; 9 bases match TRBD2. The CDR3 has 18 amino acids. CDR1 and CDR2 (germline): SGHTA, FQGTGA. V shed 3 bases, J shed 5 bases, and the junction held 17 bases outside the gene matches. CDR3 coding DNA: TGTGCCAGCAGCTTTACCCTCACGGTGGGACTAGCAAGCAACGAGCAGTACTTC. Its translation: CASSFTLTVGLASNEQYF.

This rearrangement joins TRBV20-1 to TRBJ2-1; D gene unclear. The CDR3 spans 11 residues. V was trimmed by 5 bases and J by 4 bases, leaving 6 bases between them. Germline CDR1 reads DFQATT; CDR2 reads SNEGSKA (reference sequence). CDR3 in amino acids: CSAGRYNEQFF. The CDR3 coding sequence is TGCAGTGCTGGACGGTACAATGAGCAGTTCTTC.

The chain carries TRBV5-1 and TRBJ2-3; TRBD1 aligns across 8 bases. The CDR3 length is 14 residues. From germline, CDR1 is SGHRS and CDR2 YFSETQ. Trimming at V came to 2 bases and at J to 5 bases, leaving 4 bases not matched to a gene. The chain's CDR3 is CASSFRGREDTQYF. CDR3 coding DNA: TGCGCCAGCAGCTTCAGGGGGCGTGAAGATACGCAGTATTTT.

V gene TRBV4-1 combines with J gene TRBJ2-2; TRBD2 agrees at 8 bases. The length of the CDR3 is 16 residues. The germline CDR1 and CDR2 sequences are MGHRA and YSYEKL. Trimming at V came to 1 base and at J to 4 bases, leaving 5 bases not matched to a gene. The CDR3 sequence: CASSQGSGGPTGELFF. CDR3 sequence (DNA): TGCGCCAGCAGCCAAGGGTCGGGAGGGCCCACCGGGGAGCTGTTTTTT.

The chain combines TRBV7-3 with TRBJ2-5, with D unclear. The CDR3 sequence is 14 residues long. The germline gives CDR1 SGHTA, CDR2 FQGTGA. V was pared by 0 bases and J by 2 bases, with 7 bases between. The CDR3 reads CASSLTGGQETQYF. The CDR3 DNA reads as TGTGCCAGCAGCTTAACGGGTGGACAAGAGACCCAGTACTTC.

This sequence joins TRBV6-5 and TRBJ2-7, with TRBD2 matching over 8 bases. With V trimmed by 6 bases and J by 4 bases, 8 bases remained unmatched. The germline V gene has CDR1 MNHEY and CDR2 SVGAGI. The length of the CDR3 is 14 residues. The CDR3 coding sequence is TGTGCCAGCAGATCCGGGGGACTAGGGTACGAGCAGTACTTC. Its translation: CASRSGGLGYEQYF.

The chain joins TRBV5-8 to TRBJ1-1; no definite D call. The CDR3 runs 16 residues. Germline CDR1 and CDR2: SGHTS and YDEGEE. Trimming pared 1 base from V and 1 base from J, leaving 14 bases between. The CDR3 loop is CASSLRLRRSNTEAFF. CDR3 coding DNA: TGTGCCAGCAGCTTGCGTCTCAGGCGATCGAACACTGAAGCTTTCTTT.

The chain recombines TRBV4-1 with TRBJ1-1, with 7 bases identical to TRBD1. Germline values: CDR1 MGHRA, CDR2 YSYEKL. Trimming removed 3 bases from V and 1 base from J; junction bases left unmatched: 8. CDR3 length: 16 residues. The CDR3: CASSQGRGQSNTEAFF. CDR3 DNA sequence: TGCGCCAGCAGCCAGGGTAGGGGACAGTCGAACACTGAAGCTTTCTTT.

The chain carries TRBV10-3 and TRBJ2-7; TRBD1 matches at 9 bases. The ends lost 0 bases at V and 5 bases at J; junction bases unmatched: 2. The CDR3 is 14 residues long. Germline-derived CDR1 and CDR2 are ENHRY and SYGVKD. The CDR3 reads CAISESRDRDEQYF. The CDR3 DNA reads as TGTGCCATCAGTGAGTCGAGGGACAGGGACGAGCAGTACTTC.

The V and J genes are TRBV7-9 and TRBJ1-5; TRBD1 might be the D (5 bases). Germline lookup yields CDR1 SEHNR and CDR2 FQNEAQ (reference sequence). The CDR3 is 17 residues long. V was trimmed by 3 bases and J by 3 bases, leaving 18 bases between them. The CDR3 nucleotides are TGTGCCAGCAGCTTTGAGATGGGGGGGGTGCCCAATCAGCCCCAGCATTTT. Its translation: CASSFEMGGVPNQPQHF.

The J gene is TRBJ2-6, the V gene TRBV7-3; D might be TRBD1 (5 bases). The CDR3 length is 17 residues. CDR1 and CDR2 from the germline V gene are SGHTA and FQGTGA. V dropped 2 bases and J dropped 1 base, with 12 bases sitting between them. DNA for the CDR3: TGTGCCAGCAGCTTAGGGGCAGGAGCTTCTGGGGCCAACGTCCTGACTTTC. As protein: CASSLGAGASGANVLTF.

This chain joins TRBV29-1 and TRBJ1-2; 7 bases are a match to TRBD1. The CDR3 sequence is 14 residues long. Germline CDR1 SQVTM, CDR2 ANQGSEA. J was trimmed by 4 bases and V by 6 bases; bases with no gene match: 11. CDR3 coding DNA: TGCAGCGTCTACGGGGACAGAGAGACCTATGGCTACACCTTC. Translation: CSVYGDRETYGYTF. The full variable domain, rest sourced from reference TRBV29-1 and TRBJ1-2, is SAVISQKPSRDICQRGTSLTIQCQVDSQVTMMFWYRQQPGQSLTLIATANQGSEATYESGFVIDKFPISRPNLTFSTLTVSNMSPEDSSIYLCSVYGDRETYGYTFGSGTRLTVV.

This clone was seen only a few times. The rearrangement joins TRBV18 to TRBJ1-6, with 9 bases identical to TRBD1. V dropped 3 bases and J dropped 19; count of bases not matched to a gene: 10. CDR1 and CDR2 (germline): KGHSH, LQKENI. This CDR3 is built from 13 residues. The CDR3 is CASSPGDRATLHF. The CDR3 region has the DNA TGTGCCAGCTCACCCGGGGACAGGGCAACTCTGCACTTT.

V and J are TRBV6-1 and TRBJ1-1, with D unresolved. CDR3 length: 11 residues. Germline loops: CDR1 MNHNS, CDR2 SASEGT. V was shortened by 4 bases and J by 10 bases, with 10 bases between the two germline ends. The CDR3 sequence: CASSGRVAAFF. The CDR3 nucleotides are TGTGCCAGCAGTGGGAGGGTCGCAGCTTTCTTT.

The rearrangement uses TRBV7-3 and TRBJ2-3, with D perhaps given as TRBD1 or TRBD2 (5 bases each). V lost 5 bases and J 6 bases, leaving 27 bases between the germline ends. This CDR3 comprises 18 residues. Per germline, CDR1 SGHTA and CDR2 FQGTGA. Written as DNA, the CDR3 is TGTGCCAGCAGCGGGACGGCTTCGGGTATTTGGGGATACGATACGCAGTATTTT. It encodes CASSGTASGIWGYDTQYF.

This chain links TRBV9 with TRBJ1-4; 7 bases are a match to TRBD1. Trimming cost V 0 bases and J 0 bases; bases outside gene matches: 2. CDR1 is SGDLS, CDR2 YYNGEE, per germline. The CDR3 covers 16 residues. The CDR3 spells CASSVGQGATNEKLFF. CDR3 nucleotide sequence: TGTGCCAGCAGCGTAGGGCAGGGGGCAACTAATGAAAAACTGTTTTTT.

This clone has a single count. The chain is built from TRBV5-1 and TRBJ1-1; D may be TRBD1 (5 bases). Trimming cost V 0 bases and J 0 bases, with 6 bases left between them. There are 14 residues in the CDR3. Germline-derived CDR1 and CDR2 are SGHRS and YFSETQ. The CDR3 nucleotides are TGCGCCAGCAGCTTGGGACAGATGAACACTGAAGCTTTCTTT. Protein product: CASSLGQMNTEAFF.

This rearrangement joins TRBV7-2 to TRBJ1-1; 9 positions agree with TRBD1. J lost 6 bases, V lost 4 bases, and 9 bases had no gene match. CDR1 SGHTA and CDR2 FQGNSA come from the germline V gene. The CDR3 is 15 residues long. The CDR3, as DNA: TGTGCCAGCAGCTCACCGACAGGGGGAGTATCTGAAGCTTTCTTT. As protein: CASSSPTGGVSEAFF.

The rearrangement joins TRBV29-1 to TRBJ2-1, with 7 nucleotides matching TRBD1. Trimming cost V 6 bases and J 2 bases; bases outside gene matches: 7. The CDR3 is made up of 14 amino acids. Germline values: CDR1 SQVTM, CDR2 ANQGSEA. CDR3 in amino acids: CSVRGGWAYNEQFF. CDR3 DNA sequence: TGCAGCGTCCGAGGGGGCTGGGCCTACAATGAGCAGTTCTTC.

CDR3 residues: CASSPRALAGVGEQYF. The CDR3 nucleotides are TGTGCCAGCAGCCCACGCGCACTAGCGGGAGTCGGAGAGCAGTACTTC. The rearrangement uses TRBV11-2 and TRBJ2-7; 11 positions match TRBD2. CDR3 length equals 16 residues. Germline V lookup: CDR1 SGHAT, CDR2 FQNNGV. J lost 7 bases, V lost 5 bases, and 13 bases had no gene match.

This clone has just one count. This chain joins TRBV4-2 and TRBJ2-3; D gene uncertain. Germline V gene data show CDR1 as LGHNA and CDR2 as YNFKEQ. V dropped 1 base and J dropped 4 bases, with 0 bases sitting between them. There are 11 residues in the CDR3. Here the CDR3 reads CASSQADTQYF. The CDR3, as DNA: TGTGCCAGCAGCCAAGCAGATACGCAGTATTTT.